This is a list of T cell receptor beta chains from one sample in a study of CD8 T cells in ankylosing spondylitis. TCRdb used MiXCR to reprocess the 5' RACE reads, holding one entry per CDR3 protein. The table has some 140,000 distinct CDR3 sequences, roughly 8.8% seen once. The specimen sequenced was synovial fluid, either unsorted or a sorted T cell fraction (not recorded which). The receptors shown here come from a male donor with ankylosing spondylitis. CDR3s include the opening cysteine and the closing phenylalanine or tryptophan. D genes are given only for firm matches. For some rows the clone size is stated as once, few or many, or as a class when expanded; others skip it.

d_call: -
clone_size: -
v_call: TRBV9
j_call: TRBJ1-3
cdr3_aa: CASSAYLGNTIYF
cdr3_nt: TGTGCCAGCAGTGCCTACCTTGGAAACACCATATATTTT

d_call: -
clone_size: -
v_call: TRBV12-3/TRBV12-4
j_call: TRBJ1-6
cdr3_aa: CASSYRVNNSPLHF
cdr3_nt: TGTGCCAGCAGTTACAGGGTTAATAATTCACCCCTCCACTTT

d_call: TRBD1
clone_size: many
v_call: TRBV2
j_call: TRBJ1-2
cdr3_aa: CASSDRGTAGYTF
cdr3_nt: TGTGCCAGCAGTGACAGGGGGACGGCTGGCTACACCTTC

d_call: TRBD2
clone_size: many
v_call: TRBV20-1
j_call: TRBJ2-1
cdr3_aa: CSASETSGSYNEQFF
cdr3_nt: TGCAGTGCTAGTGAAACTAGCGGGAGTTACAATGAGCAGTTCTTC

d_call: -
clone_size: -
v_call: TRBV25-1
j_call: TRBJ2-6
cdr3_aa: CASSAYSGANVLTF
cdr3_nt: TGTGCCAGCAGCGCGTACTCTGGGGCCAACGTCCTGACTTTC

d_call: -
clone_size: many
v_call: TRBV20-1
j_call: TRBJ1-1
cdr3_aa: CSASPTTGPETFF
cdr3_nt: TGCAGTGCTTCCCCTACTACAGGTCCGGAAACTTTCTTT

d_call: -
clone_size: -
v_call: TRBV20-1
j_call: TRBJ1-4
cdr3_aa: CSAPLNEKLFF
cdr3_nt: TGCAGTGCACCATTGAATGAAAAACTGTTTTTT

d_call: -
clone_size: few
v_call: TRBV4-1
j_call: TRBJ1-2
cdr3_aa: CASSQVGRADYGYTF
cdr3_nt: TGCGCCAGCAGCCAAGTCGGCAGGGCGGACTATGGCTACACCTTC

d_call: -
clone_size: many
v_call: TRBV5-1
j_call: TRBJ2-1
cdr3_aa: CASSPNYNEQFF
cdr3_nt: TGCGCCAGCAGCCCTAACTACAATGAGCAGTTCTTC

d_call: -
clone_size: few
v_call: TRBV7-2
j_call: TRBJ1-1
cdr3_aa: CASSPGTEAFF
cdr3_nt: TGTGCCAGCAGCCCTGGAACTGAAGCTTTCTTT

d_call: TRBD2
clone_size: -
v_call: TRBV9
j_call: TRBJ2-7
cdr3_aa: CASSAGLAGEQYF
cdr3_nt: TGTGCCAGCAGCGCGGGACTAGCGGGCGAGCAGTACTTC

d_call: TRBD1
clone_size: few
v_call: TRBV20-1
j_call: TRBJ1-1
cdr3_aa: CSARPRQGWTEAFF
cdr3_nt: TGCAGTGCTAGACCCCGACAGGGTTGGACTGAAGCTTTCTTT

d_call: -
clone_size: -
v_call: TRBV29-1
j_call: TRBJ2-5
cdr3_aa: CSVDFQGFLETQYF
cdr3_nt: TGCAGCGTTGACTTTCAGGGCTTTTTGGAGACCCAGTACTTC

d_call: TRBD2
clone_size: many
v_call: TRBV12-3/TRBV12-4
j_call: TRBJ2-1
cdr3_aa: CASSLMAGGGNEQFF
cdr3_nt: TGTGCCAGCAGTCTAATGGCGGGAGGGGGGAATGAGCAGTTCTTC

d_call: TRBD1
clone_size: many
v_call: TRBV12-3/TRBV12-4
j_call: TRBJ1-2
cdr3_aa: CASSSGQTYGYTF
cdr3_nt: TGTGCCAGCAGTTCGGGACAGACGTATGGCTACACCTTC

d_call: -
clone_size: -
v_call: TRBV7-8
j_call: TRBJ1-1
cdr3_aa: CASSRGANTEAFF
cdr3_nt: TGTGCCAGCAGTAGGGGGGCGAACACTGAAGCTTTCTTT

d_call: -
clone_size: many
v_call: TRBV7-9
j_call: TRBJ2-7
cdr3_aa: CASSLAAGLSHEQYF
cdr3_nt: TGTGCCAGCAGCTTAGCGGCGGGCCTCTCCCACGAGCAGTACTTC

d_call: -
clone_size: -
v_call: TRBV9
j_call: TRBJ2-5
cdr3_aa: CASSWGPKETQYF
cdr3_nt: TGTGCCAGCAGTTGGGGACCTAAAGAGACCCAGTACTTC

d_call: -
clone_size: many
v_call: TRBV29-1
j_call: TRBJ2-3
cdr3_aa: CSVETGPSTDTQYF
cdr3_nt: TGCAGCGTTGAAACAGGACCTAGCACAGATACGCAGTATTTT

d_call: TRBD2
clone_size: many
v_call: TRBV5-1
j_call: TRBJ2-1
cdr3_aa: CASSLGGDYGLGEQFF
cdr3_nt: TGCGCCAGCAGCCTTGGGGGGGACTACGGTCTAGGTGAGCAGTTCTTC

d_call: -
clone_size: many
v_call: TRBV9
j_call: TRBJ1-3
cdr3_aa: CASSARVSGEPGNTIYF
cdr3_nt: TGTGCCAGCAGCGCAAGGGTTTCAGGGGAACCTGGAAACACCATATATTTT